The 24 T cell receptor beta chains given below trace back to one sample, sequenced in a study of low-dose radiotherapy and immunotherapy resistance in tumors. As for time point: after trial treatment. Treatment defined: LDRT plus nivolumab, ipilimumab, low-dose cyclophosphamide and aspirin (RACIN trial). A roughly 20-cycle PCR with a constant-region primer and V-primer adapter amplified TCRs. One entry per CDR3 protein, called by TCRdb with MiXCR from the reads. The sample includes around 57,000 distinct CDR3 sequences, approximately 35% of them seen just once. Specimen: PBMCs, collected after low-dose radiotherapy plus immunotherapy. The origin of the receptors is a male donor with rectosigmoid adenocarcinoma.

V gene TRBV18 combines with J gene TRBJ2-1; D assignment may be TRBD1 or TRBD2 (6 bases each). This CDR3 comprises 16 residues. V was trimmed by 2 bases and J by 4 bases, leaving 15 bases between them. CDR1 is KGHSH and CDR2 is LQKENI in the germline V gene. CDR3 amino acids: CASSPKGKGGYNEQFF. The CDR3 DNA is TGTGCCAGCTCACCAAAGGGCAAGGGGGGATACAATGAGCAGTTCTTC.

This clonotype came up many times. The chain combines TRBV18 with TRBJ2-4; possible D gene TRBD2, 6 bases. Per the germline V gene, CDR1 is KGHSH and CDR2 is LQKENI. The CDR3 extends over 13 amino acids. The germline V and J ends were trimmed by 6 bases and 3 bases, with 9 bases remaining between them. The CDR3 sequence: CASSPGDKNIQYF. CDR3 in DNA: TGTGCCAGCTCCCCGGGAGACAAAAACATTCAGTACTTC. The full variable domain, its missing parts supplied by reference TRBV18 and TRBJ2-4, is NAGVMQNPRHLVRRRGQEARLRCSPMKGHSHVYWYRQLPEEGLKFMVYLQKENIIDESGMPKERFSAEFPKEGPSILRIQQVVRGDSAAYFCASSPGDKNIQYFGAGTRLSVL.

This clonotype was counted at least ten times. The rearrangement joins TRBV7-6 to TRBJ2-4; TRBD2 might be the D (5 bases). The CDR3 length is 14 residues. Per the germline V gene, CDR1 is SGHVS and CDR2 is FNYEAQ. V gave up 4 bases and J gave up 3 bases, with 10 bases separating them. The CDR3 sequence is CASSSERGKNIQYF. The DNA for the CDR3 is TGTGCCAGCAGCTCAGAACGGGGCAAAAACATTCAGTACTTC.

With respect to this clonotype: The junction departs from germline at one end; a sequencing error may be responsible. The chain carries TRBV28 and TRBJ1-4; TRBD1 might be the D (6 bases). CDR1 and CDR2 (germline): MDHEN, SYDVKM. This CDR3 is built from 16 residues. DNA for the CDR3: TGTGTCAGCAGCCAGTTGACAGGAGCAACTAAGGAAAAACTGTTTTTT. This encodes CVSSQLTGATKEKLFF.

This clonotype was picked up many times. The chain joins TRBV9 to TRBJ2-2; TRBD2 agrees at 10 bases. The CDR3 contains 17 residues. From germline, CDR1 is SGDLS and CDR2 YYNGEE. V lost 2 bases to trimming and J lost 4 bases; unmatched junction nucleotides: 8. In DNA, the CDR3 is TGTGCCAGCAGCGTGTACCCTAGCGGGAGTGTCACCGGGGAGCTGTTTTTT. As protein: CASSVYPSGSVTGELFF.

Turning to this clonotype: A far larger clone is off by one base, so a read error is likely. V usage is TRBV7-9 and J usage is TRBJ2-1; D uncertain. The V gene lost 5 bases and the J gene lost 10 bases, with 9 bases spanning the gap. This CDR3 contains 11 residues. Per the germline V gene, CDR1 is SEHNR and CDR2 is FQNEAQ (reference sequence). CDR3 DNA sequence: TGTGCCAGCAGCCAACTCTACGAGCAGTTCTTC. Its protein product is CASSQLYEQFF.

The chain is built from TRBV7-9 and TRBJ2-5; no clear D gene. Germline-derived CDR1 and CDR2 are SEHNR and FQNEAQ (reference sequence). Trimming took 5 bases from V and 5 from J, leaving 15 bases between them. The CDR3 consists of 14 residues. The CDR3 bases are TGTGCCAGCAGCCTAAATACTGTATCCGAGACCCAGTACTTC. Protein: CASSLNTVSETQYF.

The chain recombines TRBV6-6 with TRBJ2-7; 15 positions match TRBD2. The germline gives CDR1 MNHNY, CDR2 SVGAGI (reference sequence). V gave up 5 bases and J gave up 0 bases; unmatched junction bases: 5. The CDR3 is 17 residues long. CDR3 nucleotide sequence: TGTGCCAGCAGTACGCCGGGACTAGCGGGGGGCTCCTACGAGCAGTACTTC. Encoded protein: CASSTPGLAGGSYEQYF.

In this sample, this clonotype turned up many times. The chain has TRBV7-2 and TRBJ2-5; TRBD1 aligns across 8 bases. The CDR3 is 15 residues long. V was pared by 1 base and J by 6 bases, with 7 bases of the junction left unmatched. Germline V gene sequence: CDR1 SGHTA, CDR2 FQGNSA. CDR3 DNA: TGTGCCAGCAGCTTAGACAGGGGGATTAAGAAGACCCAGTACTTC. Translation: CASSLDRGIKKTQYF.

In this sample, this clonotype turned up many times. This sequence joins TRBV2 and TRBJ2-2; D is uncertain. There are 15 residues in the CDR3. Germline V lookup: CDR1 SNHLY, CDR2 FYNNEI. V lost 4 bases, J lost 2 bases, and 11 bases lay in between. The CDR3 DNA is TGTGCCAGCAGTGCACTGGCTCATAACACCGGGGAGCTGTTTTTT. Residues: CASSALAHNTGELFF.

This chain's CDR3 is CASSVGTQRTDTQYF. Written as DNA, the CDR3 is TGTGCCAGCAGCGTAGGTACCCAGCGTACAGATACGCAGTATTTT. J is TRBJ2-3 and V is TRBV9, with no clear D. This CDR3 contains 15 residues. Between the trimmed V and J ends, which lost 0 bases and 3 bases, there was a span of 11 bases. CDR1 and CDR2 (germline): SGDLS, YYNGEE. Combining the CDR3 with reference TRBV9 and TRBJ2-3 gives the whole variable domain DSGVTQTPKHLITATGQRVTLRCSPRSGDLSVYWYQQSLDQGLQFLIQYYNGEERAKGNILERFSAQQFPDLHSELNLSSLELGDSALYFCASSVGTQRTDTQYFGPGTRLTVL.

This clonotype was found many times. V and J are TRBV28 and TRBJ2-3; the D gene is possibly TRBD1 (6 bases). Germline V gene lookup returns CDR1 MDHEN and CDR2 SYDVKM. Trimming took off 8 bases at V and 6 bases at J, with 15 bases between the two ends. The CDR3 contains 13 residues. CDR3 coding DNA: TGTGCCAGCGGACGGACAGCTCGGGATACGCAGTATTTT. As protein: CASGRTARDTQYF.

The chain uses TRBV2 and TRBJ2-7; no firm D call. There are 11 residues in the CDR3. Trimming cost V 7 bases and J 4 bases, with 8 bases left between them. The germline gives CDR1 SNHLY, CDR2 FYNNEI. The CDR3 region has the DNA TGTGCCAGCAATCGTGGTTACGAGCAGTACTTC. Translating it yields CASNRGYEQYF.

A single count supports this clonotype. A far more abundant clone sits one base away, making this likely a read error. The rearrangement links TRBV5-3 to TRBJ2-1, with a possible D match to TRBD2 (6 bases). Being an ORF, TRBV5-3 has a function that is uncertain. The CDR3 spans 14 residues. The CDR3 nucleotides read TGTGCCAGCAGCTTGGGACTGCAGGCTGATGAGCAGTTCTTC. This sequence encodes CASSLGLQADEQFF.

This clonotype occurred many times. The chain couples TRBV11-2 to TRBJ1-2; 8 bases align to TRBD1. CDR3 length equals 13 residues. V lost 5 bases and J lost 3; bases outside the gene matches: 2. In germline, CDR1 is SGHAT, CDR2 FQNNGV. CDR3 region: CASSPGQDYGYTF. Here the CDR3 DNA reads TGTGCCAGCAGCCCGGGACAGGACTATGGCTACACCTTC.

The gene calls are TRBV11-2 and TRBJ2-3; TRBD2 aligns across 7 bases. The CDR3 totals 15 residues. From germline, CDR1 is SGHAT and CDR2 FQNNGV. V trimming: 3 bases; J trimming: 4 bases; junction bases outside the gene matches: 7. The CDR3 DNA follows: TGTGCCAGCAGCTTGAGGGGAGGGTTTGCAGATACGCAGTATTTT. Translating it yields CASSLRGGFADTQYF.

This chain connects TRBV7-9 to TRBJ2-5, with TRBD1 matching 10 bases. The CDR3 totals 13 residues. V lost 5 bases and J lost 5; bases outside the gene matches: 2. Germline V gene lookup returns CDR1 SEHNR and CDR2 FQNEAQ (reference sequence). The CDR3 DNA sequence: TGTGCCAGCAGCGGGACAGGGGTGGAGACCCAGTACTTC. Its protein is CASSGTGVETQYF.

This clonotype was detected many times. The V call is TRBV6-8, the J call TRBJ2-3; D is perhaps TRBD2 (6 bases). The V end was cut by 6 bases, the J end by 3 bases, with 13 bases between. This CDR3 is built from 14 residues. The germline gives CDR1 MNHGY, CDR2 SAAAGT. The CDR3 protein is CASSLGGGTDTQYF. CDR3 DNA sequence: TGTGCCAGCAGCCTGGGGGGAGGTACAGATACGCAGTATTTT.

This clonotype was seen a few times. The chain uses TRBV30 and TRBJ1-6; 10 bases fit TRBD1. Germline V lookup: CDR1 GTSNPN, CDR2 SVGIG (reference sequence). CDR3 length: 19 amino acids. The junction had 14 bases not matched to a gene; V was cut back by 5 bases and J by 1 base. The CDR3 protein is CAWDSTGTGVLSYNSPLHF. In DNA, the CDR3 is TGTGCCTGGGACTCCACCGGGACAGGGGTTTTATCCTATAATTCACCCCTCCACTTT.

J is TRBJ1-2 and V is TRBV29-1; TRBD1 matches at 7 bases. The CDR3 has 15 residues. The J segment lost 8 bases and the V segment lost 0 bases, leaving 12 bases of the junction unmatched. Germline V gene data show CDR1 as SQVTM and CDR2 as ANQGSEA. CDR3 amino acids: CSVEEDRGPPEGYTF. CDR3 nucleotides: TGCAGCGTTGAAGAGGATAGGGGGCCTCCTGAAGGCTACACCTTC.

The gene calls are TRBV18 and TRBJ2-7, with D tentatively TRBD1 (6 bases). Deletions cut 3 bases from V and 7 bases from J, with 25 bases between. The CDR3 runs to 17 residues. Germline values: CDR1 KGHSH, CDR2 LQKENI. CDR3 region: CASSPFSTSTGTQEQYF. The CDR3 DNA reads as TGTGCCAGCTCACCCTTCTCGACCTCAACCGGGACACAAGAGCAGTACTTC.

This clonotype showed up many times. The chain recombines TRBV5-6 with TRBJ2-1; TRBD2 matches at 7 bases. The CDR3 is made up of 15 amino acids. Trimming removed 4 bases from V and 3 bases from J; junction bases left unmatched: 7. Germline V gives CDR1 SGHDT, CDR2 YYEEEE. CDR3 sequence (DNA): TGTGCCAGCAGCATTACCGGGACTAACTACAATGAGCAGTTCTTC. It codes for CASSITGTNYNEQFF.

Concerning this clonotype itself: This likely came from a read error, as a far larger clone is one base away. The rearrangement uses TRBV12-3 or TRBV12-4 and TRBJ2-5; maybe TRBD1 (5 bases). This CDR3 has 11 amino acids. The CDR3: CASSELTEAPF. Written as DNA, the CDR3 is TGTGCCAGCAGTGAATTGACAGAGGCCCCCTTC.

CDR3 DNA sequence: TGTGCCAGCTCCAGGGGGAAGAACTACGAGCAGTACTTC. Translation gives CASSRGKNYEQYF. This chain uses TRBV12-3 or TRBV12-4 with TRBJ2-7, with 7 positions matching TRBD1. Germline trimming cut 8 bases from V and 3 bases from J; bases unmatched to any gene: 7. The CDR3 has 13 residues.